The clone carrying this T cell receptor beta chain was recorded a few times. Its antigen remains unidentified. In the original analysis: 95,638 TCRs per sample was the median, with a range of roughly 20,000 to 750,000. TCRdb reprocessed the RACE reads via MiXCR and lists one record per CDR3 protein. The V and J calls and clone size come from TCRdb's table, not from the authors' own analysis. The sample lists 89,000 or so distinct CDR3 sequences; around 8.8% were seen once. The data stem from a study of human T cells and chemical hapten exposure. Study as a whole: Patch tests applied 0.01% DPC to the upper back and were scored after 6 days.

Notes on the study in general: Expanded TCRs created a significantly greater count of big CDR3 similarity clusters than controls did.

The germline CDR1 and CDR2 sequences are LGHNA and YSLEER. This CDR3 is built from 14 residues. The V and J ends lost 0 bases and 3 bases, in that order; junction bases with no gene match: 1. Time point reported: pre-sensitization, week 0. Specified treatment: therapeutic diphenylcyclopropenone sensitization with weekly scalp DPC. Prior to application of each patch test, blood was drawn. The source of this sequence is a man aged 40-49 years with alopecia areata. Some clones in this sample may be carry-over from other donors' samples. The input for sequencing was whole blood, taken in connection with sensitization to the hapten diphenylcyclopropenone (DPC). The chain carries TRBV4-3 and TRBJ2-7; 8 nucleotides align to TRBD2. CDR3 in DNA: TGCGCCAGCAGCCAAGATACTAGCGGCTACGAGCAGTACTTC. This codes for CASSQDTSGYEQYF.